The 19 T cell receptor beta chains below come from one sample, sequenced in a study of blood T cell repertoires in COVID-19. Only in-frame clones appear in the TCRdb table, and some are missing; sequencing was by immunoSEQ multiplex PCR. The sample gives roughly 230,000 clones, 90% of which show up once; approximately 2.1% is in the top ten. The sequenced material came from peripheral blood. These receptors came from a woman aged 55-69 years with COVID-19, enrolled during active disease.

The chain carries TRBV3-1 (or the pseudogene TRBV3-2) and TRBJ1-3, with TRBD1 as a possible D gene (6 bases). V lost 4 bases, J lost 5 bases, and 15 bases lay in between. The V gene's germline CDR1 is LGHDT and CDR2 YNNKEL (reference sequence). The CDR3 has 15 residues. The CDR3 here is CASSPTGQERNTIYF. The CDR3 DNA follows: TGTGCCAGCAGCCCTACAGGGCAAGAGAGAAACACCATATATTTT.

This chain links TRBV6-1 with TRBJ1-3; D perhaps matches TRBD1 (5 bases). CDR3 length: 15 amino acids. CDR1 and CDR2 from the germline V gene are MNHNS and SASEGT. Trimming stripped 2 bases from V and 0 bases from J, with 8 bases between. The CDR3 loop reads CASSEQGNSGNTIYF. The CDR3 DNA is TGTGCCAGCAGTGAACAGGGAAACTCTGGAAACACCATATATTTT.

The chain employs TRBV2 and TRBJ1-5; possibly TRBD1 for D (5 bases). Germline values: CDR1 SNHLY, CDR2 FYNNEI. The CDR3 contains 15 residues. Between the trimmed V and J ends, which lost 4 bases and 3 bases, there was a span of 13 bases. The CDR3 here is CASSGSAGINQPQHF. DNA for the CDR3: TGTGCCAGCAGTGGTTCGGCAGGGATCAATCAGCCCCAGCATTTT.

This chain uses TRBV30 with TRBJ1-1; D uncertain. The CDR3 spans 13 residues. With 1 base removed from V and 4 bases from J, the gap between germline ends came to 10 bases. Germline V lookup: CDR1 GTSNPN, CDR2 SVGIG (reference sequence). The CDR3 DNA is TGTGCCTGGAGTGATTCTGTGTTCACTGAAGCTTTCTTT. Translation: CAWSDSVFTEAFF.

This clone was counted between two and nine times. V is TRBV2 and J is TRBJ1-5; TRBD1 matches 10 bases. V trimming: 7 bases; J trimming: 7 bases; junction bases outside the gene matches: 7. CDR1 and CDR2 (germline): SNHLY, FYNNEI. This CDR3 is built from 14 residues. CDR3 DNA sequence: TGTGCCAGCACCCCGGGACAGGGGCTACAGCCCCAGCATTTT. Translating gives CASTPGQGLQPQHF.

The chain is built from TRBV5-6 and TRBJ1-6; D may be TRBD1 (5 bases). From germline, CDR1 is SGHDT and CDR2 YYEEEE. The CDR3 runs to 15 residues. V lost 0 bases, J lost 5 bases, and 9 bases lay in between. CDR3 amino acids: CASSLVGGDNSPLHF. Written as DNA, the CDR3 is TGTGCCAGCAGCTTGGTCGGGGGGGATAATTCACCCCTCCACTTT. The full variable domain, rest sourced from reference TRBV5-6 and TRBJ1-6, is DAGVTQSPTHLIKTRGQQVTLRCSPKSGHDTVSWYQQALGQGPQFIFQYYEEEERQRGNFPDRFSGHQFPNYSSELNVNALLLGDSALYLCASSLVGGDNSPLHFGNGTRLTVT.

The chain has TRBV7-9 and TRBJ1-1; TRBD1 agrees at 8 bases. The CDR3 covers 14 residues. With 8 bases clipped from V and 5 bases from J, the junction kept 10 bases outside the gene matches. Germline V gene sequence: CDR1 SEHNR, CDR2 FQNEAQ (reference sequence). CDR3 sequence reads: CASERSDRGTEAFF. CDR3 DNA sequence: TGTGCCAGCGAACGGTCCGACAGGGGTACTGAAGCTTTCTTT.

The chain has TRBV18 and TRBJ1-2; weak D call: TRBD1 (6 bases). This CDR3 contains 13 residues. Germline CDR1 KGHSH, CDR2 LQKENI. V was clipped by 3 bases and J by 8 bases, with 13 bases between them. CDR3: CASSPPYREGYTF. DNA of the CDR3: TGTGCCAGCTCACCTCCCTACAGGGAGGGCTACACCTTC. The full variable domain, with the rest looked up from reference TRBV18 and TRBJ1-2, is NAGVMQNPRHLVRRRGQEARLRCSPMKGHSHVYWYRQLPEEGLKFMVYLQKENIIDESGMPKERFSAEFPKEGPSILRIQQVVRGDSAAYFCASSPPYREGYTFGSGTRLTVV.

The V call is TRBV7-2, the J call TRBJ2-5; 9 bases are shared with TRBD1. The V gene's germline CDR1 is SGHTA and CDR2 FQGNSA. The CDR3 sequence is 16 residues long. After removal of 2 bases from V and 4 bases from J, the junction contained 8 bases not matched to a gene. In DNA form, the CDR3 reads TGTGCCAGCAGCTTATCTGGACAGGGGTCAGGAGAGACCCAGTACTTC. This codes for CASSLSGQGSGETQYF.

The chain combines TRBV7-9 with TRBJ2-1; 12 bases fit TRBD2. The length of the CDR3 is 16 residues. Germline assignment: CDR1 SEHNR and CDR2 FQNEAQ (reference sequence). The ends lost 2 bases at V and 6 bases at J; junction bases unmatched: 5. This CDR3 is CASSLPLAGGPNEQFF. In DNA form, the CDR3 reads TGTGCCAGCAGCTTACCCCTAGCGGGGGGGCCCAATGAGCAGTTCTTC.

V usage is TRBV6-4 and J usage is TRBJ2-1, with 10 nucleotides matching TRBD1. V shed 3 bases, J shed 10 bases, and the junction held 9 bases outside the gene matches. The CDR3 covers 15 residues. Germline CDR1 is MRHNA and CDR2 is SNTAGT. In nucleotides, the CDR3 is TGTGCCAGCAGTGAACGGACAGGGGGTCCAGCGGAGCAGTTCTTC. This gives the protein CASSERTGGPAEQFF.

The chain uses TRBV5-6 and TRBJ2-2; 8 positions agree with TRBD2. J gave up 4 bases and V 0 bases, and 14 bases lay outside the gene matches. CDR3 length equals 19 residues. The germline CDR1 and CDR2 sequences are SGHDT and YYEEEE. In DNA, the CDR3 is TGTGCCAGCAGCTTGGGCGACTTGGTCGCGGGGGGAGTCACCGGGGAGCTGTTTTTT. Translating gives CASSLGDLVAGGVTGELFF.

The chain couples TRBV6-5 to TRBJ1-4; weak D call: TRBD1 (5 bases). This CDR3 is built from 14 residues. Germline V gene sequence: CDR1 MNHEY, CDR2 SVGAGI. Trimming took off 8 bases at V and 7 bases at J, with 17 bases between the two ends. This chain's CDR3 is CASHPGGAGEKLFF. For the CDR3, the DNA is TGTGCCAGCCACCCTGGAGGGGCGGGTGAAAAACTGTTTTTT.

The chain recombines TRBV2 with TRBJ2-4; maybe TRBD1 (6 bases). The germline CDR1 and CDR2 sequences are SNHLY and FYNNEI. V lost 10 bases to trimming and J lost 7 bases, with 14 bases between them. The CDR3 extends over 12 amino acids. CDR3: CATRGRGNIQYF. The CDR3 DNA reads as TGTGCCACCAGGGGTAGGGGGAACATTCAGTACTTC. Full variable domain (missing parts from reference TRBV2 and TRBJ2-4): EPEVTQTPSHQVTQMGQEVILRCVPISNHLYFYWYRQILGQKVEFLVSFYNNEISEKSEIFDDQFSVERPDGSNFTLKIRSTKLEDSAMYFCATRGRGNIQYFGAGTRLSVL.

This CDR3 is CASSLQGTNYGYTF. For the CDR3, the DNA is TGTGCCAGCAGCTTACAGGGTACTAACTATGGCTACACCTTC. The rearrangement links TRBV7-9 to TRBJ1-2, with a weak D call TRBD1 (5 bases). Germline CDR1 and CDR2: SEHNR and FQNEAQ (reference sequence). V was cut by 2 bases and J by 0 bases, with 7 bases left in between. The length of the CDR3 is 14 residues.

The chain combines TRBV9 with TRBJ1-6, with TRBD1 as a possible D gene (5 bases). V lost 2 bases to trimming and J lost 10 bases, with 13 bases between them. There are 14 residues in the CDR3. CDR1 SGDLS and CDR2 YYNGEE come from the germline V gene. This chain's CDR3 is CASSVTGERSPLHF. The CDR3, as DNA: TGTGCCAGCAGCGTTACGGGGGAGCGGTCACCCCTCCACTTT.

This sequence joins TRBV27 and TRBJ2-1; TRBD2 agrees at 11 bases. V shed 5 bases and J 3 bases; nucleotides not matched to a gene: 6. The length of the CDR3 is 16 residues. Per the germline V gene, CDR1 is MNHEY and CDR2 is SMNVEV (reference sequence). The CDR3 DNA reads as TGTGCCAGCAGTGAATTAGCGGGGGGGTTCTACAATGAGCAGTTCTTC. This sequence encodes CASSELAGGFYNEQFF.

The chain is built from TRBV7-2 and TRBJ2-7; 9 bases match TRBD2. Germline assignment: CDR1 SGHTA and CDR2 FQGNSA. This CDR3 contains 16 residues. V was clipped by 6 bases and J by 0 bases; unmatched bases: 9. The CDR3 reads CASREPGLASSYEQYF. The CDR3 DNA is TGTGCCAGCAGAGAACCGGGACTAGCTTCCTCCTACGAGCAGTACTTC.

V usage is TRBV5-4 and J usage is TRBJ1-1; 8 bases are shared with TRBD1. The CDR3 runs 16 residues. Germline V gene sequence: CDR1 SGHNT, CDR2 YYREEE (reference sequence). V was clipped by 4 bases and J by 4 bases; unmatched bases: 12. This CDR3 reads CASSPRDRYRSTEAFF. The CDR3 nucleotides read TGTGCCAGCAGCCCTCGGGACAGGTATAGGTCCACTGAAGCTTTCTTT. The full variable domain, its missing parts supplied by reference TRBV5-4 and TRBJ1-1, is ETGVTQSPTHLIKTRGQQVTLRCSSQSGHNTVSWYQQALGQGPQFIFQYYREEENGRGNFPPRFSGLQFPNYSSELNVNALELDDSALYLCASSPRDRYRSTEAFFGQGTRLTVV.